Described below is a single TCR beta chain sequence and its context. Original analysis: Researchers report that nucleated cell counts were estimated from reference gene primer amplification. The repertoire was sequenced with immunoSEQ multiplex PCR; TCRdb's copy has only in-frame clones and lacks some. V and J calls and clone size are copied from that table; D and trimming were computed from the DNA. The table shows around 200,000 clones, with 80% to 85% occurring only once. V gave up 3 bases and J gave up 2 bases, with 11 bases separating them. Germline CDR1 reads MDHEN; CDR2 reads SYDVKM. The CDR3 is 16 residues long. The source of the sample is a study of blood T cell repertoires in COVID-19. Study overall: Samples came from the United States, Italy and Spain, spanning acute and convalescent COVID-19. From T cells, B-cell-depleted T cells, or PBMCs came the material, which was cDNA or gDNA.

What was sequenced was peripheral blood. This rearrangement joins TRBV28 to TRBJ1-6; no clear D gene. The clonotype comes from a woman aged 40 to 50 with acute or convalescent COVID-19. In DNA, the CDR3 is TGTGCCAGCAGTTTGGGCCCTTCTGCCTATAATTCACCCCTCCACTTT. This gives the protein CASSLGPSAYNSPLHF.